This T cell receptor (beta chain) emerged from a study of shared clonotypes between healthy human individuals (TCRdb year 2020). For the study in its entirety: The cohort comprised a couple of women and a few men aged 18 to 49 years. The study deeply sequenced blood TCR repertoires of about 5 healthy adults to estimate repertoire size and the extent of clonotype sharing between individuals. To increase sequencing depth and limit assay-specific biases, TCR repertoire library preparation and sequencing were carried out by different laboratories using diverse techniques. Per donor, leukapheresis produced somewhere between about 0.85 and 8.9 billion PBMCs.

Paper-wide results and their limitations: The small number of donors limited the genetic and exposure-history diversity represented. Pairwise subsampling indicated that sequencing depth was expected to affect the degree of clonotype sharing among donors. Sampling was limited to blood, and TCR repertoires in tissue likely differ from TCR repertoires in blood.

The donors were healthy, HIV-negative adults with no recently reported acute infections or vaccinations. Only Caucasian adults living in Nashville, Tennessee, USA were represented among the donors. For unsorted samples, about 90 million PBMCs were counted and genomic DNA was extracted with the QIAamp DNA Blood Mini kit. After blood collection by leukapheresis, PBMCs were isolated using Ficoll-Histopaque density gradient centrifugation and then cryopreserved in the vapor phase of liquid nitrogen. As concerns this clone: Its antigen target is currently unknown. Per-base quality was not reported, and no clone a single base away is much larger than it.

From V the trimming removes 2 bases and from J it removes 6 bases, while the gene matches leave 6 bases of the junction unaccounted for. The CDR3 sequence holds 15 residues, the cysteine and phenylalanine included. Only CDR3 DNA remains: 45 bases, in frame from the first base. CDR1 and CDR2, per the germline V gene, are SGHAT and FQNNGV. Using the deep immunoSEQ assay, TCR CDR3 regions were amplified from genomic DNA by multiplex PCR. Extracted genomic DNA from each cell subset was distributed evenly across all wells of several immunoSEQ 96-well plates, and each plate was treated as a replicate. Each replicate PCR for unsorted PBMC received roughly 290 ng genomic DNA, equal to approximately 30,000 T cell genomes. Unsorted PBMC genomic DNA was sequenced across ten immunoSEQ deep assay plates. The purified libraries were quantified using a Qubit 3.0 fluorometer, sized with a Bioanalyzer 2100, and then quantified again using the KAPA Library Quantification kit. A separate single-read 150-cycle Illumina NextSeq 550 flow cell was used to sequence each immunoSEQ 96-well plate. The published analysis was carried out like this. Because only junctional sequences without quality scores were contained in the immunoSEQ output, filtering matching that applied to full-length reads could not be performed. Sequences were annotated with PyIR, a Python wrapper for IgBLAST v1.9, using IMGT germline references to assign V/J genes and CDR3. Reads were filtered out if the reads had weak V/J assignments (E-value above 1e-6), no CDR3, stop codons, out-of-frame junctions, or ambiguous translated residues. V3J clonotypes were defined as sequences sharing the same inferred V gene, J gene, and CDR3 amino acid sequence. Percentage overlap between repertoires was computed as shared unique clonotypes divided by the size of the smaller repertoire. RTK rarefaction, the Chao1 estimator, and Recon v2.1 estimates of unobserved clonotypes were used to assess repertoire richness. The clones in this table, taken by TCRdb from immuneACCESS, are in-frame only. Not every clone is retained; where verified, under half of the shortfall comes from an unresolved V gene, and the cause of the rest is unknown. V, J and clone size derive from that table, while D and trimming were established from the DNA sequence. The sample yields about 490,000 clones; around 80% were counted once. The top ten clones comprise 13% of the sample.

The chain uses TRBV11-2 and TRBJ2-7; 11 of the junction bases match TRBD2. This sequence was found in a woman in her thirties or forties in good health. Some clones in this sample may be carry-over from other donors' samples. The sample comprised PBMCs. In nucleotide form, the sequence is TGTGCCAGCAGCTTACGACTAGCGGGACAGCGCGAGCAGTACTTC. The translation is CASSLRLAGQREQYF. The entire variable domain, with the stretches around the CDR3 drawn from the reference TRBV11-2 and TRBJ2-7 proteins, is EAGVAQSPRYKIIEKRQSVAFWCNPISGHATLYWYQQILGQGPKLLIQFQNNGVVDDSQLPKDRFSAERLKGVDSTLKIQPAKLEDSAVYLCASSLRLAGQREQYFGPGTRLTVT.